This is a list of T cell receptor beta chains from one sample in a study of cytomegalovirus exposure and HLA in healthy donors. Generated by immunoSEQ multiplex PCR, the TCRdb table keeps only in-frame clones and is missing some. Of under 200,000 clones in the sample, more than 60% were seen once. The sequenced material came from PBMCs. The receptors stem from a female donor in good health and CMV-seronegative. The CDR3 runs from the conserved cysteine through the conserved F or W. The D gene is left open where the match is weak. Rows may omit the clone size; those that give it use once, few, many or a size class.

J gene: TRBJ2-3; D gene: -; clone size: -; CDR3 length: 13; V gene: TRBV6-6; CDR3 protein: CASSLDSGDTQYF; CDR3 DNA: TGTGCCAGCAGTCTGGACTCCGGAGATACGCAGTATTTT
J gene: TRBJ1-2; D gene: TRBD1; clone size: -; CDR3 length: 14; V gene: TRBV19; CDR3 protein: CASSSGTGDYGYTF; CDR3 DNA: TGTGCCAGTAGTAGCGGGACAGGGGACTATGGCTACACCTTC
J gene: TRBJ1-4; D gene: TRBD1; clone size: -; CDR3 length: 14; V gene: TRBV11-2; CDR3 protein: CASSPGQSNEKLFF; CDR3 DNA: TGTGCCAGCAGCCCGGGACAGTCTAATGAAAAACTGTTTTTT
J gene: TRBJ2-5; D gene: TRBD2; clone size: -; CDR3 length: 15; V gene: TRBV9; CDR3 protein: CASSMGLAEQETQYF; CDR3 DNA: TGTGCCAGCAGCATGGGACTAGCGGAACAAGAGACCCAGTACTTC
J gene: TRBJ1-6; D gene: -; clone size: -; CDR3 length: 16; V gene: TRBV18; CDR3 protein: CASSPIWDNRNSPLHF; CDR3 DNA: TGTGCCAGCTCACCCATCTGGGACAATAGGAATTCACCCCTCCACTTT
J gene: TRBJ2-5; D gene: TRBD2; clone size: -; CDR3 length: 16; V gene: TRBV5-1; CDR3 protein: CASSLVTSGRVETQYF; CDR3 DNA: TGCGCCAGCAGCTTGGTAACTAGCGGGAGGGTGGAGACCCAGTACTTC
J gene: TRBJ2-7; D gene: -; clone size: -; CDR3 length: 15; V gene: TRBV27; CDR3 protein: CASSKRQERGNEQYF; CDR3 DNA: TGTGCCAGCAGTAAAAGACAGGAGAGGGGGAACGAGCAGTACTTC
J gene: TRBJ1-2; D gene: -; clone size: -; CDR3 length: 16; V gene: TRBV28; CDR3 protein: CASSFGFSIANGGYTF; CDR3 DNA: TGTGCCAGCAGTTTTGGCTTCTCCATAGCGAATGGAGGCTACACCTTC
J gene: TRBJ1-3; D gene: -; clone size: -; CDR3 length: 15; V gene: TRBV7-9; CDR3 protein: CASSPNYSSGNTIYF; CDR3 DNA: TGTGCCAGCAGTCCTAATTACTCCTCTGGAAACACCATATATTTT
J gene: TRBJ2-7; D gene: -; clone size: few; CDR3 length: 14; V gene: TRBV10-2; CDR3 protein: CASSEGLAFYEQYF; CDR3 DNA: TGCGCCAGCAGTGAGGGGCTAGCGTTCTACGAGCAGTACTTC
J gene: TRBJ1-6; D gene: -; clone size: -; CDR3 length: 14; V gene: TRBV7-9; CDR3 protein: CASSLETDSSPLHF; CDR3 DNA: TGTGCCAGCAGCTTAGAGACAGATAGTTCACCCCTCCACTTT
J gene: TRBJ1-1; D gene: -; clone size: -; CDR3 length: 16; V gene: TRBV30; CDR3 protein: CAWSPQGLRMNTEAFF; CDR3 DNA: TGTGCCTGGAGTCCACAGGGTCTCCGGATGAACACTGAAGCTTTCTTT
J gene: TRBJ2-7; D gene: TRBD2; clone size: few; CDR3 length: 15; V gene: TRBV6-5; CDR3 protein: CASSSGTSGSYEQYF; CDR3 DNA: TGTGCCAGCAGTTCCGGGACTAGCGGCTCCTACGAGCAGTACTTC
J gene: TRBJ2-2; D gene: TRBD1; clone size: -; CDR3 length: 14; V gene: TRBV7-3; CDR3 protein: CASSLRQGTGELFF; CDR3 DNA: TGTGCCAGCAGCTTAAGACAGGGGACCGGGGAGCTGTTTTTT
J gene: TRBJ1-5; D gene: -; clone size: -; CDR3 length: 14; V gene: TRBV30; CDR3 protein: CAWSVGVSNQPQHF; CDR3 DNA: TGTGCCTGGAGTGTAGGGGTTAGCAATCAGCCCCAGCATTTT
J gene: TRBJ2-7; D gene: TRBD2; clone size: -; CDR3 length: 14; V gene: TRBV2; CDR3 protein: CASITVAGDYEQYF; CDR3 DNA: TGTGCCAGCATCACGGTAGCGGGGGACTACGAGCAGTACTTC
J gene: TRBJ1-4; D gene: -; clone size: -; CDR3 length: 14; V gene: TRBV27; CDR3 protein: CASSSDRSNEKLFF; CDR3 DNA: TGTGCCAGCAGTTCCGACAGGAGTAATGAAAAACTGTTTTTT
J gene: TRBJ1-2; D gene: TRBD1; clone size: -; CDR3 length: 13; V gene: TRBV19; CDR3 protein: CASSDYVDRAQTF; CDR3 DNA: TGTGCCAGTAGTGACTACGTAGACAGGGCGCAGACCTTC
J gene: TRBJ1-1; D gene: -; clone size: -; CDR3 length: 17; V gene: TRBV7-9; CDR3 protein: CASSKGRVRVGTTEAFF; CDR3 DNA: TGTGCCAGCAGCAAAGGTAGGGTGAGGGTTGGAACCACTGAAGCTTTCTTT
J gene: TRBJ2-7; D gene: -; clone size: -; CDR3 length: 13; V gene: TRBV6-1; CDR3 protein: CALATAGAYEQYF; CDR3 DNA: TGTGCCCTCGCAACGGCAGGGGCCTACGAGCAGTACTTC
J gene: TRBJ1-5; D gene: TRBD1; clone size: -; CDR3 length: 15; V gene: TRBV2; CDR3 protein: CASRGQTHSNQPQHF; CDR3 DNA: TGTGCCAGCAGGGGACAGACCCATAGCAATCAGCCCCAGCATTTT
J gene: TRBJ1-5; D gene: TRBD1; clone size: few; CDR3 length: 15; V gene: TRBV6-6; CDR3 protein: CASRGQGGSNQPQHF; CDR3 DNA: TGTGCCAGTAGGGGACAGGGGGGCAGCAATCAGCCCCAGCATTTT
J gene: TRBJ2-1; D gene: -; clone size: -; CDR3 length: 15; V gene: TRBV11-2; CDR3 protein: CASSPRGGSYNEQFF; CDR3 DNA: TGTGCCAGCAGCCCTAGGGGCGGCTCCTACAATGAGCAGTTCTTC
J gene: TRBJ2-6; D gene: -; clone size: few; CDR3 length: 14; V gene: TRBV18; CDR3 protein: CASSPLILTGVLTF; CDR3 DNA: TGTGCCAGCTCACCACTTATATTGACCGGGGTCCTGACTTTC
J gene: TRBJ1-5; D gene: TRBD1; clone size: -; CDR3 length: 14; V gene: TRBV6-1; CDR3 protein: CASSWDSSGQPQHF; CDR3 DNA: TGTGCCAGCAGCTGGGACAGTTCGGGACAGCCCCAGCATTTT